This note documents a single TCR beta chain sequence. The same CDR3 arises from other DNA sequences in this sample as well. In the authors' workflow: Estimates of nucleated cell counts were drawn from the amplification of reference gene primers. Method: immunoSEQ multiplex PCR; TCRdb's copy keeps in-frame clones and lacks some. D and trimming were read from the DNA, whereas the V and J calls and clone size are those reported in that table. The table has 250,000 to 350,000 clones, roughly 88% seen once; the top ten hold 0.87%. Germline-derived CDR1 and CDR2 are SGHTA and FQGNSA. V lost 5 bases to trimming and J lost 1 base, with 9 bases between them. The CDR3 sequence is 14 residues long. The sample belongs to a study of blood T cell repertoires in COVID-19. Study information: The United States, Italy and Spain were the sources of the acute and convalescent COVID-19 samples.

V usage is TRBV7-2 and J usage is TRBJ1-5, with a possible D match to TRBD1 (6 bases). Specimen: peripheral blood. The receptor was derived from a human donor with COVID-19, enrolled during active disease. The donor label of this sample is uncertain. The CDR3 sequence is CASSQQGSNQPQHF. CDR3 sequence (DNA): TGTGCCAGCAGCCAGCAGGGGAGCAATCAGCCCCAGCATTTT.